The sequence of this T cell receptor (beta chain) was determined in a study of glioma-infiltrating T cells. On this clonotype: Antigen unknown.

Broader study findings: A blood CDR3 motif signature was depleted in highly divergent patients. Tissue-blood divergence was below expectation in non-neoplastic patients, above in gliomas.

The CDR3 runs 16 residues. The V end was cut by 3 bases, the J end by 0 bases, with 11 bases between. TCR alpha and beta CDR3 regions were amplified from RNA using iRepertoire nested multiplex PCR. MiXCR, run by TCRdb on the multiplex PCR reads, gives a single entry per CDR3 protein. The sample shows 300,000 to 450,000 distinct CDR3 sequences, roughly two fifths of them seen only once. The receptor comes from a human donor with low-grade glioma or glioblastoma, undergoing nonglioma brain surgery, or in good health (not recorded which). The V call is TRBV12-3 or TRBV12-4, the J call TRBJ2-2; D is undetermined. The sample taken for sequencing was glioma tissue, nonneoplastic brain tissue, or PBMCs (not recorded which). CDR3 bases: TGTGCCAGCAGTTTGGGCGTGGTCGCGAACACCGGGGAGCTGTTTTTT. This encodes CASSLGVVANTGELFF.